Listed below are T cell receptor beta chains from one sample, sequenced in a study of blood T cell repertoires in COVID-19. Clones were read by immunoSEQ multiplex PCR, and TCRdb kept only the in-frame ones, dropping some. This sample has about 46,000 clones; about 86% occur once, and the top ten carry about 4.6%. The sample consisted of peripheral blood. The receptor set was obtained from a man older than 75 with active COVID-19. Each CDR3 is given with its conserved first and last residue. D genes are given only for firm matches. Expanded clones are given a class, and other clones once, few, many or no size at all.

TRBV2,TRBJ2-3,NA,NA,TGTGCCAGCAGCACAGGGCCCACAGATACGCAGTATTTT,CASSTGPTDTQYF
TRBV7-2,TRBJ2-2,NA,TRBD1,TGTGCCAGCAGCTCTGGACAGGGGGGGTTCACCGGGGAGCTGTTTTTT,CASSSGQGGFTGELFF
TRBV9,TRBJ2-1,NA,NA,TGTGCCAGCAGCCCGGAGGGGGGGGCGGCTGAGCAGTTCTTC,CASSPEGGAAEQFF
TRBV5-1,TRBJ2-7,NA,NA,TGCGCCAGCAGCTCGATCAAAACAGGGATTGCCTACGAGCAGTACTTC,CASSSIKTGIAYEQYF
TRBV5-1,TRBJ2-1,NA,TRBD1,TGCGCCAGCAGCCTGGACAGGGCAAATGAGCAGTTCTTC,CASSLDRANEQFF
TRBV28,TRBJ2-1,NA,TRBD2,TGTGCCAGCAGTTTAGGCGGGAGGATCAACAATGAGCAGTTCTTC,CASSLGGRINNEQFF
TRBV28,TRBJ1-1,once,TRBD1,TGTGCCAGCGCCGCCAGGGGGCATTCGAACACTGAAGCTTTCTTT,CASAARGHSNTEAFF
TRBV2,TRBJ1-5,NA,TRBD1,TGTGCCAGCAGGGGGACAGGGAATCAGCCCCAGCATTTT,CASRGTGNQPQHF
TRBV6-5,TRBJ1-5,NA,TRBD1,TGTGCCAGCAGTTCACGACAGGGAGCCCATCAGCCCCAGCATTTT,CASSSRQGAHQPQHF
TRBV28,TRBJ2-5,NA,TRBD2,TGTGCCAGCAGTTTATCGGCTAGCGGAAGTCAAGAGACCCAGTACTTC,CASSLSASGSQETQYF
TRBV29-1,TRBJ2-7,medium-sized,TRBD1,TGCAGCGTTGAAGGGGACAGTACCTACGAGCAGTACTTC,CSVEGDSTYEQYF
TRBV6-2/TRBV6-3,TRBJ1-4,NA,NA,TGTGCCAGCAGTTCGCAGGGTGCAACTAATGAAAAACTGTTTTTT,CASSSQGATNEKLFF
TRBV27,TRBJ2-1,NA,TRBD2,TGTGCCAGCGGGAGGGCCTTCAATGAGCAGTTCTTC,CASGRAFNEQFF
TRBV11-2,TRBJ2-5,few,NA,TGTGCCAGCAGCTTAGATCCGGGAGCAGAGACCCAGTACTTC,CASSLDPGAETQYF
TRBV30,TRBJ1-1,NA,NA,TGTGCCTGGAGTACGTGGGGGCGGAGGACTGAAGCTTTCTTT,CAWSTWGRRTEAFF
TRBV19,TRBJ1-6,NA,TRBD1,TGTGCCAGTAGTGTCGCACCGGGACAGGGTTGGTCGCCCCTCCACTTT,CASSVAPGQGWSPLHF
TRBV28,TRBJ1-1,NA,TRBD1,TGTGCCAGCAGTCCTTCCCGACAGGGAACGGACACTGAAGCTTTCTTT,CASSPSRQGTDTEAFF
TRBV3-1/TRBV3-2,TRBJ2-7,once,TRBD2,TGTGCCAGCAGCCAAGATGGACTAGCGGGAAGATCCTACGAGCAGTACTTC,CASSQDGLAGRSYEQYF
TRBV5-1,TRBJ2-2,NA,NA,TGCGCCAGCAGTTACGTCACAGGTTCCCACGTCGGGGAGCTGTTTTTT,CASSYVTGSHVGELFF
TRBV13,TRBJ2-6,NA,TRBD2,TGTGCCAGCAGCTTACGGAGGGGAGGGATAAGCTCTGGGGCCAACGTCCTGACTTTC,CASSLRRGGISSGANVLTF
TRBV19,TRBJ2-6,once,TRBD1,TGTGCCTCATTATCTACAGGGGGCTCTGGGGCCAACGTCCTGACTTTC,CASLSTGGSGANVLTF
TRBV28,TRBJ2-1,NA,TRBD2,TGTGCCAGCAGGCTAGCGGGCTTCTCCTACAATGAGCAGTTCTTC,CASRLAGFSYNEQFF
TRBV5-1,TRBJ2-7,NA,NA,TGCGCCAGCAGCCCCACCCCAAGTAGTGCGGGCCTCTACGAGCAGTACTTC,CASSPTPSSAGLYEQYF
TRBV18,TRBJ1-1,NA,NA,TGTGCCAGCTCACAGGGACAAAACACTGAAGCTTTCTTT,CASSQGQNTEAFF
TRBV25-1,TRBJ2-1,NA,TRBD2,TGTGCCAGCAGTAACACCGGGACTAGCTCTTACAATGAGCAGTTCTTC,CASSNTGTSSYNEQFF
TRBV7-9,TRBJ2-2,NA,TRBD1,TGTGCCAGCAGCTCGGGACAGATGAACACCGGGGAGCTGTTTTTT,CASSSGQMNTGELFF
TRBV2,TRBJ2-7,NA,TRBD2,TGTGCCAGCAGGGGGACTAGCGGATCCTACGAGCAGTACTTC,CASRGTSGSYEQYF
TRBV2,TRBJ1-2,NA,TRBD1,TGTGCCAGCAGTGGGGACAGGGGCAGGGTTAACTATGGCTACACCTTC,CASSGDRGRVNYGYTF
TRBV7-2,TRBJ2-3,NA,TRBD2,TGTGCCAGCAGCTTACCCTCTAGCGGGACAGATACGCAGTATTTT,CASSLPSSGTDTQYF